This T cell receptor (beta chain) was observed in a study of blood T cell repertoires in COVID-19. Study context: Acute and convalescent COVID-19 samples came from the United States, Italy and Spain. PBMCs, B-cell-depleted T cells, or T cells provided the cDNA or gDNA that made up the material.

This clone was picked up one time. As processed by the authors: Counts of nucleated cells, estimated from reference gene primer amplification, were obtained. TCRdb's copy holds only in-frame clones and misses some; the assay was immunoSEQ multiplex PCR. D and trimming were read from the DNA, whereas the V and J calls and clone size are those reported in that table. The table has just over 200,000 clones, 70% to 90% seen once. Germline V gives CDR1 SGHVS, CDR2 FNYEAQ. Trimming cost V 1 base and J 0 bases, with 10 bases left between them. The CDR3 sequence is 16 residues long. The specimen sequenced was peripheral blood. The chain links TRBV7-6 to TRBJ1-3; perhaps TRBD1 as D (6 bases). The receptor's source is a man of 80 years or more with acute or convalescent COVID-19. The CDR3 here is CASSLVGGVSGNTIYF. The CDR3 nucleotides read TGTGCCAGCAGCTTAGTAGGGGGAGTCTCTGGAAACACCATATATTTT.